Given below is one T cell receptor beta chain in context. TCRdb itself ran the RT-PCR reads through MiXCR, one entry per CDR3 protein. This table has about 680,000 distinct CDR3 sequences, approximately 15% appearing once. The CDR3 runs to 14 residues. The V gene's germline CDR1 is SGHRS and CDR2 YFSETQ. Trimming removed 0 bases at V and 5 bases at J, with 9 bases between. This sequence joins TRBV5-1 and TRBJ2-1, with D unclear. Sequenced input: memory CD4+ T cells from blood. This TCR derives from a female donor in good health, serving as a healthy control. CDR3 in amino acids: CASSLGWVDNEQFF. As DNA, the CDR3 is TGCGCCAGCAGCTTGGGTTGGGTAGACAATGAGCAGTTCTTC.